This T cell receptor beta chain was captured by sequencing in a study of T cell repertoires in cytomegalovirus infection. Across the study: CMV epitopes used comprised recently identified HLA-C-restricted ones and well-studied HLA-B-restricted ones. Public TCR beta signatures marked donors with CMV infection and the matching HLA. The study, taken as a whole, reports: Cumulative frequency (of public TCR beta family members) identified carriers of CMV plus the relevant HLA. Dominant in the ex vivo response were TCR beta clonotypes restricted by HLA-C and specific for CMV.

The trim removed 0 bases at V and 2 bases at J, leaving 5 bases unmatched. The length of the CDR3 is 16 residues. Comments on this clonotype: Antigen: not known.

MiXCR, run by TCRdb on the reads, gives a single entry per CDR3 protein. The repertoire holds a few hundred thousand distinct CDR3 sequences, with 33% as singletons. This material consisted of cultured PBMCs, taken from culture after CMV antigen stimulation. The clonotype comes from a human donor in good health (CMV status not recorded). Some clones in this sample may be carry-over from other donors' samples. The chain has TRBV12-3 or TRBV12-4 and TRBJ2-3; 7 bases are shared with TRBD2. This chain's CDR3 is CASSLASGLLTDTQYF. The CDR3 DNA reads as TGTGCCAGCAGTTTAGCCTCGGGACTACTCACAGATACGCAGTATTTT.